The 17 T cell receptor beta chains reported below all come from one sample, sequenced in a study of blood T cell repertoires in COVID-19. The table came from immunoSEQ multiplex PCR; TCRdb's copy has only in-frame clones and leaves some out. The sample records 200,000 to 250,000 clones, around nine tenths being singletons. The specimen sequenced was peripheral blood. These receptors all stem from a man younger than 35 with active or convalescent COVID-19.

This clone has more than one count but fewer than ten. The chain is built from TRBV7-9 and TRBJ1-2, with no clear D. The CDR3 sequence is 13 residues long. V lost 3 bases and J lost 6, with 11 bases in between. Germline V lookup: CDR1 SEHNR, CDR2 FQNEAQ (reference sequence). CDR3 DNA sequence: TGTGCCAGCAGCTTGACCGGGGAGCATGGCTACACCTTC. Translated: CASSLTGEHGYTF.

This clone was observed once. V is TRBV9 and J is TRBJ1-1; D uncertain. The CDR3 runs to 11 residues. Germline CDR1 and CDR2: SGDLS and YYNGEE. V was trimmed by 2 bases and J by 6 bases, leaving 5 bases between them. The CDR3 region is CASSVGAEAFF. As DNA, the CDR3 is TGTGCCAGCAGCGTCGGGGCTGAAGCTTTCTTT.

The CDR3 DNA is TGTGCCAGATCTAGCGGGCGCGACACCGGGGAGCTGTTTTTT. Translation: CARSSGRDTGELFF. The chain employs TRBV7-2 and TRBJ2-2; TRBD2 matches at 8 bases. CDR3 length: 14 residues. Per the germline V gene, CDR1 is SGHTA and CDR2 is FQGNSA. Trimming cost V 9 bases and J 3 bases; bases outside gene matches: 6.

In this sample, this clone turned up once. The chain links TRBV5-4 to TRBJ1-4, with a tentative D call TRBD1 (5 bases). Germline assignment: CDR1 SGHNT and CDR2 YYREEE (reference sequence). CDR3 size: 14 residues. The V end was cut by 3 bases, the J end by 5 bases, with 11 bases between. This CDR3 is CASSSDSRNEKLFF. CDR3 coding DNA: TGTGCCAGCAGCTCTGACAGTAGGAATGAAAAACTGTTTTTT. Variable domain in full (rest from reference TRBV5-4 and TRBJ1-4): ETGVTQSPTHLIKTRGQQVTLRCSSQSGHNTVSWYQQALGQGPQFIFQYYREEENGRGNFPPRFSGLQFPNYSSELNVNALELDDSALYLCASSSDSRNEKLFFGSGTQLSVL.

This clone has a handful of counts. The CDR3 DNA sequence: TGCGCCAGCAGCTTGGGGTTCAGGGCGACCACAGATACGCAGTATTTT. Amino acids: CASSLGFRATTDTQYF. J is TRBJ2-3 and V is TRBV5-1, with D perhaps TRBD1 (5 bases). Trimming removed 0 bases from V and 2 bases from J, with 13 bases in between. The germline CDR1 and CDR2 sequences are SGHRS and YFSETQ. The CDR3 consists of 16 residues.

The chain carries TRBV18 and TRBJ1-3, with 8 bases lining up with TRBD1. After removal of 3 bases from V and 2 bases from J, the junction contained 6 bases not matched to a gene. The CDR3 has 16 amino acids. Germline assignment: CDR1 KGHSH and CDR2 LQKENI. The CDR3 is CASSPMTGAAGNTIYF. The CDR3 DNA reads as TGTGCCAGCTCACCGATGACAGGGGCGGCTGGAAACACCATATATTTT.

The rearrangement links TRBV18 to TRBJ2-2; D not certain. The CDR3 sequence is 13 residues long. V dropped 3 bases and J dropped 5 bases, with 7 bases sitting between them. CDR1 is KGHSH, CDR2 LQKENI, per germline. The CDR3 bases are TGTGCCAGCTCACCGGGCAGGACCGGGGAGCTGTTTTTT. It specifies CASSPGRTGELFF. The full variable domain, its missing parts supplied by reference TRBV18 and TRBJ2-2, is NAGVMQNPRHLVRRRGQEARLRCSPMKGHSHVYWYRQLPEEGLKFMVYLQKENIIDESGMPKERFSAEFPKEGPSILRIQQVVRGDSAAYFCASSPGRTGELFFGEGSRLTVL.

In DNA, the CDR3 is TGTGCCAGCAGCCCTAATAGCGGGAGAAGTGAGCAGTTCTTC. Encoded protein: CASSPNSGRSEQFF. The chain couples TRBV7-2 to TRBJ2-1, with 9 bases lining up with TRBD2. The CDR3 has 14 amino acids. CDR1 is SGHTA, CDR2 FQGNSA, per germline. V lost 5 bases and J lost 9; bases outside the gene matches: 8.

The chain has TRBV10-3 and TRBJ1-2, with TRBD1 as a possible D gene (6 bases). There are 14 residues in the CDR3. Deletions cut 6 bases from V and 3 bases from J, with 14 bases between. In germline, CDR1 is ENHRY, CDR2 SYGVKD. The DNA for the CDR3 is TGTGCCATCAGCGAAACCAGGGGCCACTATGGCTACACCTTC. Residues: CAISETRGHYGYTF.

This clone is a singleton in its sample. The CDR3 DNA follows: TGTGCCAGCAGTTCAGTAGCGGGTACTAGCACAGATACGCAGTATTTT. It specifies CASSSVAGTSTDTQYF. J is TRBJ2-3 and V is TRBV27, with 7 bases matching TRBD2. CDR3 size: 16 residues. After removal of 4 bases from V and 0 bases from J, the junction contained 7 bases not matched to a gene. Germline V gene lookup returns CDR1 MNHEY and CDR2 SMNVEV (reference sequence).

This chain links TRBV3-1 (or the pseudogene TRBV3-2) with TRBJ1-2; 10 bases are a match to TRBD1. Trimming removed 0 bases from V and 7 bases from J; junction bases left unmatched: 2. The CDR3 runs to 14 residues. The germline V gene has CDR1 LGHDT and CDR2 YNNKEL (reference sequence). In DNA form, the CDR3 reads TGTGCCAGCAGCCAAGACGGGACAGGGGCTGGCTACACCTTC. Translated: CASSQDGTGAGYTF.

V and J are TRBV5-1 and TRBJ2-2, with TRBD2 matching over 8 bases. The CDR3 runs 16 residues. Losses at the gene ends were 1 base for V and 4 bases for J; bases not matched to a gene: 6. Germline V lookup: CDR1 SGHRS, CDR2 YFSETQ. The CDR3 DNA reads TGCGCCAGCAGCTTGAGCGGGAGCGGGGGCACCGGGGAGCTGTTTTTT. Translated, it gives CASSLSGSGGTGELFF.

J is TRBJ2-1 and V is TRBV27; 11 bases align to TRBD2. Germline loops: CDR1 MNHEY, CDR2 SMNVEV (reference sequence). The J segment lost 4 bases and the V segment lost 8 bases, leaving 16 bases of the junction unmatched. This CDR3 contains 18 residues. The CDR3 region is CASCYILRTSGPYNEQFF. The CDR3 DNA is TGTGCCAGCTGCTATATACTCCGGACTAGCGGGCCATACAATGAGCAGTTCTTC.

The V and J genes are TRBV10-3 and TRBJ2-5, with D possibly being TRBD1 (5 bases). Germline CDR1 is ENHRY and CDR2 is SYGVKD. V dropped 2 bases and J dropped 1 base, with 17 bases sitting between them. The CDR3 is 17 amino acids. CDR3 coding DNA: TGTGCCATCAGTGAGGGGGCCGTAGGGAACGGCCAAGAGACCCAGTACTTC. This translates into CAISEGAVGNGQETQYF.

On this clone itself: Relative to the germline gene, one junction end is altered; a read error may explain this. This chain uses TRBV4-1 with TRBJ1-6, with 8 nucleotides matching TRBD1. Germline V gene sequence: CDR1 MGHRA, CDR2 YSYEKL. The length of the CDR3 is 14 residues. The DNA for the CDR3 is TGCGCCAGCACCCAAGGACAGGGCGTAGGGCCCCTCCACTTT. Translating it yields CASTQGQGVGPLHF.

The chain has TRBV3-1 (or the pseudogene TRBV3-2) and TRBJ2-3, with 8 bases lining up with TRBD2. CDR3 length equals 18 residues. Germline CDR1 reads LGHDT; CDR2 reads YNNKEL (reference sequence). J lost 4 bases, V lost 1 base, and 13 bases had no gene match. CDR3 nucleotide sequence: TGTGCCAGCAGCCAAGTCGGCTTCTCCGGGACTAGGGCAGATACGCAGTATTTT. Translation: CASSQVGFSGTRADTQYF.

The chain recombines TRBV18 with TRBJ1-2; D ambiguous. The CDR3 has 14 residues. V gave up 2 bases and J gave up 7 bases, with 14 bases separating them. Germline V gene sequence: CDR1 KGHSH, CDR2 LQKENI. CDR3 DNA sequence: TGTGCCAGCTCACCAAATGGGCTTGTACCTGGCTACACCTTC. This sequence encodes CASSPNGLVPGYTF.